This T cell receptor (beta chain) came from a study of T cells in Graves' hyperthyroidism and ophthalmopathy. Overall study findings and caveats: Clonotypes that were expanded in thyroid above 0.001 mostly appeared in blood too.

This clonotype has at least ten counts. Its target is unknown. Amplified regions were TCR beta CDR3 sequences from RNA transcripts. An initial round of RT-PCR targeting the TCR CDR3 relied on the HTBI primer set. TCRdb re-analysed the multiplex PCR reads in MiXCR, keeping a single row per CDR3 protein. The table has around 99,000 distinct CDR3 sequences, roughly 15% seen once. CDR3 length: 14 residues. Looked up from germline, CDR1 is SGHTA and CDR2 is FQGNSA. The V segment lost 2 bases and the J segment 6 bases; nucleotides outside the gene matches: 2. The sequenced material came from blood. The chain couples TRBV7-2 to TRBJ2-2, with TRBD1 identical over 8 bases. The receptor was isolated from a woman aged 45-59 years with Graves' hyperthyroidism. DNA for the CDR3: TGTGCCAGCAGCTTACAGGGGGCAGCCGGGGAGCTGTTTTTT. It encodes CASSLQGAAGELFF. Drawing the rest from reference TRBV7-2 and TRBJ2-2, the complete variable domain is GAGVSQSPSNKVTEKGKDVELRCDPISGHTALYWYRQSLGQGLEFLIYFQGNSAPDKSGLPSDRFSAERTGGSVSTLTIQRTQQEDSAVYLCASSLQGAAGELFFGEGSRLTVL.